This T cell receptor (beta chain) was found in a study of OX40 agonist ivuxolimab in advanced cancers. Study details: Each patient was given ivuxolimab into a vein every 2 weeks, at 0.01 to 10 mg/kg. Patients in dose escalation had liver, melanoma, kidney or head and neck cancers. Study-level points and caveats: Expanded clones were, on average, more numerous in CD8+ T cells than in CD4+. The authors also found low normalized T-cell clonal expansion in some nonresponders.

Generated by immunoSEQ multiplex PCR, the TCRdb table keeps only in-frame clones and is missing some. The sample holds 74,000 or so clones; roughly 85% are singletons and the top ten take roughly 2.2%. As regards this clone: What it binds is unknown.

CDR1 is WSHSY, CDR2 SAAADI, per germline. The CDR3 consists of 14 residues. V was trimmed by 7 bases and J by 4 bases, leaving 14 bases between them. The chain couples TRBV10-2 to TRBJ1-5; D gene unclear. The sample in question was CD4+ or CD8+ T cells sorted from blood, obtained in a trial of the OX40 agonist ivuxolimab. This receptor was taken from an adult with an advanced solid tumor such as melanoma, head and neck, liver or kidney cancer. The CDR3 here is CASTRSHSNQPQHF. The CDR3 coding sequence is TGCGCCAGCACCCGGTCACACTCAAATCAGCCCCAGCATTTT.